The rows below give T cell receptor beta chains drawn from one sample of a study of T cell responses to AZD1222 COVID-19 vaccine. The assay was immunoSEQ multiplex PCR, and TCRdb's table has in-frame clones only and misses some. The sample lists roughly 160,000 clones; around nine tenths were seen once. Sample: peripheral blood, taken 28 days after the second AZD1222 dose. The receptors derive from an adult who received the AZD1222 COVID-19 vaccine. Each CDR3 is given with its conserved first and last residue.

TRBV11-2	TRBJ1-2	CASSFSDRGLYGYTF
TRBV3-1/TRBV3-2	TRBJ2-1	CASSQGGPLQFF
TRBV3-1/TRBV3-2	TRBJ2-1	CASSHLNGRASSFF
TRBV27	TRBJ1-5	CASSSEAANQPQHF
TRBV9	TRBJ1-1	CASSVGLATEAFF
TRBV5-1	TRBJ1-2	CASSLATGVPYGYTF
TRBV5-1	TRBJ1-2	CASSFSGMENYGYTF
TRBV5-6	TRBJ1-4	CASSLDQGGGEKLFF
TRBV29-1	TRBJ1-2	CSVEDRFYGYTF
TRBV7-2	TRBJ1-1	CASSLERFEAFF
TRBV24-1	TRBJ2-2	CATKSRDTEPHERTTGELFF
TRBV12-3/TRBV12-4	TRBJ1-1	CASSPPSSREAFF
TRBV5-6	TRBJ2-7	CASSPVGAVYEQYF
TRBV7-6	TRBJ2-2	CASSSPGLAVNTGELFF
TRBV4-2	TRBJ2-7	CASSHADSTYEQYF
TRBV5-1	TRBJ1-4	CASSDGTFNEKLFF
TRBV21-1	TRBJ1-1	CATNKSGNTEAFF
TRBV4-1	TRBJ1-6	CARVRQSLDSPLHF
TRBV29-1	TRBJ2-7	CSVGQGAGEQYF
TRBV11-1	TRBJ2-2	CASSLTGELFF
TRBV18	TRBJ1-2	CASSQDRVAYTF
TRBV18	TRBJ1-1	CASSPPRTVYTEAFF
TRBV2	TRBJ1-4	CASSEYGADEKLFF
TRBV9	TRBJ1-1	CASSPQTARNTEAFF
TRBV15	TRBJ1-3	CATSRDYRDSGNTIYF
TRBV4-2	TRBJ2-2	CASSQGEMSTGELFF
TRBV2	TRBJ1-3	CASMDPPRDTIYF
TRBV5-1	TRBJ1-3	CASSLEPGASGNTIYF
TRBV5-4	TRBJ2-3	CASSLKRGGAGVVTDTQYF
TRBV19	TRBJ1-2	CASSHSGLAGYTF
TRBV19	TRBJ1-6	CASSRGQPNSPLHF
TRBV11-3	TRBJ1-2	CASSLVARGWSNYGYTF
TRBV10-2	TRBJ2-3	CASSWDSDTQYF
TRBV5-4	TRBJ1-1	CASRGGSQAEAFF
TRBV30	TRBJ1-4	CAWGGNEKLFF
TRBV29-1	TRBJ2-1	CSVGGGTTGLRSEQFF
TRBV20-1	TRBJ1-5	CSASENGYSNQPQHF
TRBV7-2	TRBJ2-1	CASSGGGPNEQFF
TRBV28	TRBJ2-1	CAILDPDTYNEQFF
TRBV2	TRBJ2-1	CASSLAGYNEQFF
TRBV10-1	TRBJ1-1	CASSESGSIAAFF
TRBV5-4	TRBJ1-6	CASSPTGGPERSPLHF
TRBV7-6	TRBJ1-3	CASSSNPSENSGNTIYF
TRBV4-2	TRBJ1-2	CASSQGTGQNGYTF
TRBV25-1	TRBJ1-4	CASSSGGGPSTNEKLFF
TRBV27	TRBJ1-1	CASSSDSSMNTEAFF
TRBV3-1/TRBV3-2	TRBJ1-4	CASSPRVGATNEKLFF
TRBV30	TRBJ2-2	CAWSRGWGRTGELFF
TRBV3-1/TRBV3-2	TRBJ2-1	CASSRNRGQGNEQFF
TRBV6-5	TRBJ1-5	CASTPLDSRQAQHF
TRBV19	TRBJ1-6	CASSIPTGNSPLHF
TRBV9	TRBJ1-2	CASSPPGGTGYGYTF
TRBV6-5	TRBJ1-1	CASSYDQYTEAFF